This passage covers 6 T cell receptor beta chains from one sample sequenced in a study of control samples from healthy donors and cancer patients. Produced via immunoSEQ multiplex PCR; TCRdb's table is partial and in-frame only. This table has roughly 130,000 clones, roughly 92% appearing once. The sample taken for sequencing was blood. Receptors originate from a man aged 30-40 years in good health.

The chain carries TRBV7-9 and TRBJ1-2, with D unresolved. Trimming cost V 2 bases and J 4 bases, with 8 bases left between them. The germline CDR1 and CDR2 sequences are SEHNR and FQNEAQ (reference sequence). The CDR3 runs 13 residues. The CDR3 loop reads CASSLRGTYGYTF. For the CDR3, the DNA is TGTGCCAGCAGCTTACGCGGAACCTATGGCTACACCTTC.

The sample holds one count of this clone. Written as DNA, the CDR3 is TGTGCCTGGAGTCCTTACAACACAGATACGCAGTATTTT. It translates to CAWSPYNTDTQYF. The J gene is TRBJ2-3, the V gene TRBV30; D remains ambiguous. Trimming left V 2 bases short and J 2 bases short, with 8 bases between. This CDR3 has 13 amino acids. Germline V gene sequence: CDR1 GTSNPN, CDR2 SVGIG (reference sequence).

This clone showed up just once. V gene TRBV9 combines with J gene TRBJ2-5; TRBD2 matches 10 bases. The CDR3 is 17 residues long. Unmatched junction bases numbered 12, after V lost 2 bases and J lost 5 bases. The germline CDR1 and CDR2 sequences are SGDLS and YYNGEE. The CDR3, as DNA: TGTGCCAGCAGCGTCCCGGCTAGCGGGAGTGATGACGAGACCCAGTACTTC. Its translation: CASSVPASGSDDETQYF.

This clone was counted once. The chain couples TRBV6-1 to TRBJ2-1, with 11 bases aligning to TRBD2. CDR3 size: 14 residues. Germline V gene lookup returns CDR1 MNHNS and CDR2 SASEGT. Trimming took 8 bases from V and 10 from J; bases not matched to a gene: 10. The CDR3 DNA reads TGTGCCAGCGATAGGAAGACTAGCGGGAACGAGCAGTTCTTC. Translation gives CASDRKTSGNEQFF.

The rearrangement links TRBV27 to TRBJ1-1, with 7 nucleotides matching TRBD1. The V gene end was trimmed by 6 bases and the J gene end by 1 base; junction bases not matched to a gene: 5. Germline V gives CDR1 MNHEY, CDR2 SMNVEV (reference sequence). This CDR3 has 14 residues. DNA of the CDR3: TGTGCCAGCAGCCGGACAGGCTGGAACACTGAAGCTTTCTTT. Translating gives CASSRTGWNTEAFF.

The rearrangement uses TRBV18 and TRBJ1-5; maybe TRBD1 (5 bases). The CDR3 runs to 16 residues. Trimming shortened V by 5 bases and J by 0 bases, and 14 bases separated the two germline ends. The V gene's germline CDR1 is KGHSH and CDR2 LQKENI. The CDR3 region is CASSNGGVHSNQPQHF. In DNA form, the CDR3 reads TGTGCCAGCTCAAACGGAGGGGTGCATAGCAATCAGCCCCAGCATTTT.